This T cell receptor beta chain was sequenced during a study of cytotoxic CD8 clonotypes in ibrutinib-treated CLL. The source of about 2 micrograms of genomic DNA for TCR beta libraries was cryopreserved PBMCs. The study, taken as a whole, reports: Patients had baseline clonality above age-matched healthy donors, and this clonality moved with circulating CD8+ T-cell counts.

Profiling relied on immunoSEQ multiplex PCR, and the TCRdb table lists in-frame clones only, not all of them. Of 200,000 to 250,000 clones listed, roughly 77% are singletons. This clone appeared once. Its antigen is undetermined. Germline V gene lookup returns CDR1 SGHTA and CDR2 FQGNSA. Trimming removed 8 bases from V and 2 bases from J; junction bases left unmatched: 6. This CDR3 is built from 15 residues. This sequence joins TRBV7-2 and TRBJ2-7; TRBD2 aligns across 13 bases. The sample consisted of PBMCs, taken after 12 months of ibrutinib treatment. The TCR originated in a human donor with chronic lymphocytic leukemia. The CDR3: CASSTSGGPPYEQYF. The CDR3 bases are TGTGCCAGCTCGACTAGCGGGGGGCCCCCCTACGAGCAGTACTTC.